The clone carrying this T cell receptor beta chain is termed medium-sized. The data were taken from a study of CD4 and CD8 cells across lung adenocarcinoma regions. There are 15 residues in the CDR3. The J segment lost 7 bases and the V segment lost 2 bases, leaving 5 bases of the junction unmatched. Germline CDR1 and CDR2: MNHNY and SVGAGI (reference sequence). Donors had localized lung adenocarcinoma, a non-small cell lung cancer. TCRdb processed the PCR reads anew with MiXCR; each CDR3 protein has one entry. The sample carries several thousand distinct CDR3 sequences, less than 50% recorded once. Sequenced: CD4+ T cells from the margin of a lung tumor. The TCR comes from a male donor with lung adenocarcinoma. The CD4 and CD8 labels of this study may be unreliable. The rearrangement uses TRBV6-6 and TRBJ2-1; 10 bases align to TRBD1. The CDR3 loop reads CASSYLGQGDNEQFF. DNA of the CDR3: TGTGCCAGCAGTTACCTCGGACAGGGGGATAATGAGCAGTTCTTC.